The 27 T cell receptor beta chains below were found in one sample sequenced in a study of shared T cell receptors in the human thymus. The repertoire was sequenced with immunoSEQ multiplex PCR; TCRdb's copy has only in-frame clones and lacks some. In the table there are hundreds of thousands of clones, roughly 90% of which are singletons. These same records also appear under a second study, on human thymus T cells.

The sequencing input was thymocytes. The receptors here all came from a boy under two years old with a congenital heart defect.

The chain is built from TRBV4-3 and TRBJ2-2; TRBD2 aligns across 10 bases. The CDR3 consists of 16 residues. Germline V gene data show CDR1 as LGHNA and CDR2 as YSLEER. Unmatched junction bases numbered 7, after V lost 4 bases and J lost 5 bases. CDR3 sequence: CASSLRTSGETGELFF. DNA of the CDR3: TGCGCCAGCAGCCTCCGGACTAGCGGAGAAACCGGGGAGCTGTTTTTT.

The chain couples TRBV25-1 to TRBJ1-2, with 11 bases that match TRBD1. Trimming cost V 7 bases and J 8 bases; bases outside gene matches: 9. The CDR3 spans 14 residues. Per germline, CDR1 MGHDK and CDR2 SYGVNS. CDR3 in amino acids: CASTSDRGLGGYTF. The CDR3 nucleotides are TGTGCCAGCACCTCGGACAGGGGGCTCGGAGGCTACACCTTC.

The CDR3 bases are TGTGCCAGCAGTCAGGGCTTCAACTATGGCTACACCTTC. Translated: CASSQGFNYGYTF. The rearrangement links TRBV2 to TRBJ1-2, with a tentative D call TRBD1 (5 bases). This CDR3 is 13 amino acids long. CDR1 is SNHLY and CDR2 is FYNNEI in the germline V gene. V was pared by 5 bases and J by 2 bases, with 9 bases between.

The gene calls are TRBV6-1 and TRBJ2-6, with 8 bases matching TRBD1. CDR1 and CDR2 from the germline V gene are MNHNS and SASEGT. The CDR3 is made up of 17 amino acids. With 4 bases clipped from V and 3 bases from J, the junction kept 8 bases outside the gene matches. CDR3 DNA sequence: TGTGCCAGCAGTGCCCCCACGACAGGGGATGGGGCCAACGTCCTGACTTTC. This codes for CASSAPTTGDGANVLTF.

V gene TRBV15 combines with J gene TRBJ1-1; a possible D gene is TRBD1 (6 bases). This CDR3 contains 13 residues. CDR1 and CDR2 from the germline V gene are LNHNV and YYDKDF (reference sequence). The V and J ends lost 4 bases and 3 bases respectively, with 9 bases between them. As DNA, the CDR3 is TGTGCCACCAGCACGAGGGGGTACACTGAAGCTTTCTTT. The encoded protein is CATSTRGYTEAFF.

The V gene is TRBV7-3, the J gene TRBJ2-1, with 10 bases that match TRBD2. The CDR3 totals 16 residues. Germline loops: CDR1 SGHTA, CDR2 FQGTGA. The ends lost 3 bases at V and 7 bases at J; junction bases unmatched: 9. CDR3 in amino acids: CASSFLAGELFNEQFF. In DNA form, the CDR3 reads TGTGCCAGCAGCTTCCTAGCGGGAGAGCTTTTTAATGAGCAGTTCTTC.

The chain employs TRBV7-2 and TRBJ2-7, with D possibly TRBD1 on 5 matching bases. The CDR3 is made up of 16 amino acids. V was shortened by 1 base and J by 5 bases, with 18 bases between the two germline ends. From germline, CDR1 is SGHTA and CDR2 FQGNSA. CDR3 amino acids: CASSLGGPFRNDEQYF. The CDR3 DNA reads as TGTGCCAGCAGCTTAGGGGGCCCCTTTAGAAACGACGAGCAGTACTTC.

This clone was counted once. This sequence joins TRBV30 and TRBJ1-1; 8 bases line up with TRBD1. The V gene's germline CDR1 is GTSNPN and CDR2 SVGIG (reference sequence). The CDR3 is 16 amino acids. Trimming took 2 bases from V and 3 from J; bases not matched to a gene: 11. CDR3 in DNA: TGTGCCTGGAGTTCACAGGGGGGGTCCGCGGACACTGAAGCTTTCTTT. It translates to CAWSSQGGSADTEAFF. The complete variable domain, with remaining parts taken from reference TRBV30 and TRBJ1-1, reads SQTIHQWPATLVQPVGSPLSLECTVEGTSNPNLYWYRQAAGRGLQLLFYSVGIGQISSEVPQNLSASRPQDRQFILSSKKLLLSDSGFYLCAWSSQGGSADTEAFFGQGTRLTVV.

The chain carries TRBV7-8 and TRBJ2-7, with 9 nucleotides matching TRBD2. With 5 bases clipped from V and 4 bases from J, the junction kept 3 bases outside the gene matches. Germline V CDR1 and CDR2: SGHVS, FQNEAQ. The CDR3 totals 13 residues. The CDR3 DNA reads TGTGCCAGCAGCGTTAGCGGGAGATACGAGCAGTACTTC. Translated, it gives CASSVSGRYEQYF.

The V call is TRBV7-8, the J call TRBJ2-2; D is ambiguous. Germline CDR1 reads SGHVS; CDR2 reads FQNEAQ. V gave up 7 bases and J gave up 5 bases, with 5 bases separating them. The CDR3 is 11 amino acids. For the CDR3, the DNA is TGTGCCAGCACCAAAACCGGGGAGCTGTTTTTT. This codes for CASTKTGELFF. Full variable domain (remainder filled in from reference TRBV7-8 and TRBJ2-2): GAGVSQSPRYKVAKRGQDVALRCDPISGHVSLFWYQQALGQGPEFLTYFQNEAQLDKSGLPSDRFFAERPEGSVSTLKIQRTQQEDSAVYLCASTKTGELFFGEGSRLTVL.

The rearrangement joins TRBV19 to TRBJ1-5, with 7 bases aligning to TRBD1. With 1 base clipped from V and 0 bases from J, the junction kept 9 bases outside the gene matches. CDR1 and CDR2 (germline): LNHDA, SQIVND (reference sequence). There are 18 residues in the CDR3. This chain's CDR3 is CASSIVRRDSDSNQPQHF. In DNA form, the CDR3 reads TGTGCCAGTAGTATAGTAAGGCGGGACAGTGATAGCAATCAGCCCCAGCATTTT.

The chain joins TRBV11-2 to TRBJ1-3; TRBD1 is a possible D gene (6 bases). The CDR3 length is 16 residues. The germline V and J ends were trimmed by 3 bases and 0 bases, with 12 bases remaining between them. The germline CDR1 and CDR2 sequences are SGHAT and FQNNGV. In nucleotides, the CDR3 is TGTGCCAGCAGCTTGCCGGGACAACTCTCTGGAAACACCATATATTTT. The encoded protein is CASSLPGQLSGNTIYF.

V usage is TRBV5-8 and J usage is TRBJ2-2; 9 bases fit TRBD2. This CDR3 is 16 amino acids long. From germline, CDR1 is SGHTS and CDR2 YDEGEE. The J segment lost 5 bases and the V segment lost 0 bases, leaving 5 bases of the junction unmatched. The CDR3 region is CASSLALAGRTGELFF. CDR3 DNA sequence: TGTGCCAGCAGCTTGGCGCTAGCGGGGCGAACCGGGGAGCTGTTTTTT. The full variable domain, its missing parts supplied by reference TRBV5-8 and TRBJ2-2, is EAGVTQSPTHLIKTRGQQATLRCSPISGHTSVYWYQQALGLGLQFLLWYDEGEERNRGNFPPRFSGRQFPNYSSELNVNALELEDSALYLCASSLALAGRTGELFFGEGSRLTVL.

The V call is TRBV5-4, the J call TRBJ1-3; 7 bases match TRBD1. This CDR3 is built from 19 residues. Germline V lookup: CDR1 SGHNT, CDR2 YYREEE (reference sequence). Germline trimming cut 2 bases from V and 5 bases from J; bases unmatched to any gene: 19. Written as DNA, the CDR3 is TGTGCCAGCAGCTTCACAGGGGAGAAAGAGCTCCAGGTGCGAAACACCATATATTTT. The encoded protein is CASSFTGEKELQVRNTIYF.

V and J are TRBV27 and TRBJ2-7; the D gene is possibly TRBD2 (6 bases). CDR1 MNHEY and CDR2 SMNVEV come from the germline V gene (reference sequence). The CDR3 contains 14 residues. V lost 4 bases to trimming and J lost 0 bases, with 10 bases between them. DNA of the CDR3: TGTGCCAGCAGTTCGGGGGACTCCTCCTACGAGCAGTACTTC. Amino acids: CASSSGDSSYEQYF.

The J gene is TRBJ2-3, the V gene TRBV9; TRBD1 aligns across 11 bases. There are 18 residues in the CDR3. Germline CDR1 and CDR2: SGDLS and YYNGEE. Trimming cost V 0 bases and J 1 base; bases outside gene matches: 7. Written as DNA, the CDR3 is TGTGCCAGCAGCGTAGGGACAGGGGGCGTTAGGGGCACAGATACGCAGTATTTT. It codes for CASSVGTGGVRGTDTQYF.

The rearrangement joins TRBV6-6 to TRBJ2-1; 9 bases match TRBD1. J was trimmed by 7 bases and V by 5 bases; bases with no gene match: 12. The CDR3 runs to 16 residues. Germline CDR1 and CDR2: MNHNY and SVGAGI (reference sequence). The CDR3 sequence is CASSPIGGTGPNEQFF. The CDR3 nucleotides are TGTGCCAGCAGTCCCATAGGAGGGACAGGGCCAAATGAGCAGTTCTTC.

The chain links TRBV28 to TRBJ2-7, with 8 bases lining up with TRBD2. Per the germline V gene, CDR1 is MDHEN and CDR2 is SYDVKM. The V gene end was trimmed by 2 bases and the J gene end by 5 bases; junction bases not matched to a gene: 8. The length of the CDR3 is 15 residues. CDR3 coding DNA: TGTGCCAGCAGTTTAGAAGCGGGAGTATGGAACGAGCAGTACTTC. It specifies CASSLEAGVWNEQYF. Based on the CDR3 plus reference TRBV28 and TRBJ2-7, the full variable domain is DVKVTQSSRYLVKRTGEKVFLECVQDMDHENMFWYRQDPGLGLRLIYFSYDVKMKEKGDIPEGYSVSREKKERFSLILESASTNQTSMYLCASSLEAGVWNEQYFGPGTRLTVT.

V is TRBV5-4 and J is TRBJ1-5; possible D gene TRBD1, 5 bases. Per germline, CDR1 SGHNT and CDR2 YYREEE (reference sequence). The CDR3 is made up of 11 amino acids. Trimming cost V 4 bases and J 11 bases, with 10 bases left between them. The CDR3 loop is CASSGQGTQHF. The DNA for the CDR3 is TGTGCCAGCAGCGGTCAGGGTACCCAGCATTTT.

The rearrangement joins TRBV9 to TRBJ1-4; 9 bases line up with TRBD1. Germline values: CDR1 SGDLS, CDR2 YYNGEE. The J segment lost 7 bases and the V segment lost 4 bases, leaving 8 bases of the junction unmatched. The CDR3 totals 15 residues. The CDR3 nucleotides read TGTGCCAGCAGCATCCGGGACAGGGTGGGTGAAAAACTGTTTTTT. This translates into CASSIRDRVGEKLFF.

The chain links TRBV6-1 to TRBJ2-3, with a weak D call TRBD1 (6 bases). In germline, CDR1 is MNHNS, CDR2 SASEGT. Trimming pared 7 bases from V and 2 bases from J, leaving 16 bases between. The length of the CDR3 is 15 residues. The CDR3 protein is CASTRTVRNTDTQYF. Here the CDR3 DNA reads TGTGCCAGCACCAGGACAGTTCGAAACACAGATACGCAGTATTTT.

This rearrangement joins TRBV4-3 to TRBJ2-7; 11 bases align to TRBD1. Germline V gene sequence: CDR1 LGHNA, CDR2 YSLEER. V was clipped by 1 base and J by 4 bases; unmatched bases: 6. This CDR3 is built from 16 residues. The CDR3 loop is CASSQGTGGAGYEQYF. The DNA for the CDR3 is TGCGCCAGCAGCCAAGGGACAGGGGGCGCGGGGTACGAGCAGTACTTC.

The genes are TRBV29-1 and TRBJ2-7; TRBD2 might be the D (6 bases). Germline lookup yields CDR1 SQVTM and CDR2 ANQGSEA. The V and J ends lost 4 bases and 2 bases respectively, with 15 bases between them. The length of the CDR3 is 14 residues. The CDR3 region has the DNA TGCAGCGTTGGGCCCCGGGGAGGCGCCTACGAGCAGTACTTC. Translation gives CSVGPRGGAYEQYF.

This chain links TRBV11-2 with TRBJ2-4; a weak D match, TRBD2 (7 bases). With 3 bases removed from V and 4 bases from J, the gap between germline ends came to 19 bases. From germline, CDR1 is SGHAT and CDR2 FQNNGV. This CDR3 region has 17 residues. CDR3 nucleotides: TGTGCCAGCAGCTTCGGACTTCGGGGGGCGTCGAAAAACATTCAGTACTTC. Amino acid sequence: CASSFGLRGASKNIQYF.

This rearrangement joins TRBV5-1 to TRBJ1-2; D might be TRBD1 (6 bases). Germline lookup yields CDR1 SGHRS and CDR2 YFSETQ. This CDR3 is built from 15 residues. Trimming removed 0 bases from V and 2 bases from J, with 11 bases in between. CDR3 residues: CASSLDPGANYGYTF. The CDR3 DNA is TGCGCCAGCAGCTTGGATCCAGGGGCCAACTATGGCTACACCTTC.

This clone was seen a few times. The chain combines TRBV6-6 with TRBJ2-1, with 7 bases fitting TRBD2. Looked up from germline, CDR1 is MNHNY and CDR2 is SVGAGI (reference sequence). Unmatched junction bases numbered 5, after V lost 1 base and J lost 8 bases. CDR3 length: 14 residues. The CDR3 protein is CASSYWEGRDEQFF. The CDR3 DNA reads TGTGCCAGCAGTTACTGGGAGGGCCGGGATGAGCAGTTCTTC.

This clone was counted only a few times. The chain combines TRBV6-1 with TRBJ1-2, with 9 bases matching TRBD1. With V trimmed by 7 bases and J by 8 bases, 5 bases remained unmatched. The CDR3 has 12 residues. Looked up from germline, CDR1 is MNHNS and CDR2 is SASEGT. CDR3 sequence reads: CASTGQGSGYTF. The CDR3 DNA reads TGTGCCAGCACGGGACAGGGCAGCGGCTACACCTTC.